This T cell receptor beta chain appears in the sequencing data of a study of CD8+CD57+ T cells in acquired aplastic anemia (dated by TCRdb to the late 2010s). About the investigation overall: DNA extracted from sorted CD4+ and CD8+ cells had a mean of around 3 ug, with a range of roughly 0.19 to 27.4 ug. An average of roughly 10 million reads for CD4+ cells and roughly 12 million reads for CD8+ cells was obtained from healthy donor samples.

On the study overall, not on this receptor specifically: CD8+ Simpson's diversity did not differ significantly between patients and healthy controls (P=0.060). Some 30 CD8+ CDR3 sequences were shared between patients and controls but appeared highly expressed in patients and within their immunodominant clones.

CDR1 and CDR2 are drawn from the germline V gene: MNHEY, SVGEGT. The CDR3, cysteine through phenylalanine, is 15 amino acids long. The kept DNA is CDR3 alone, 45 bases in frame from the first base. The germline ends are 15 bases apart after V is trimmed by 6 bases and J by 0 bases. In the study, sorted CD4+ and CD8+ blood T cells from patients with severe aplastic anemia and from healthy subjects underwent deep sequencing of TCR repertoires. Ficoll-Paque density gradient centrifugation was used to isolate peripheral blood mononuclear cells. Before DNA extraction, CD4+ and CD8+ T cells were sorted with FACS or magnetic beads. Genomic DNA was used as template for profiling of TCR beta VDJ combinations and CDR3 sequences. An Illumina HiSeq 2000 was used for TCR repertoire sequencing. In the source study's methods: TRBV/TRBJ rearrangement plots, CDR3 size and DJ length profiles, and Simpson's diversity index were used to assess repertoires. The most abundant DNA sequence in the deep sequencing data was defined as the immunodominant clone. CDR3 amino acid sequences were screened for sharing across subjects and compared with published repertoires and the VDJdb database. The public reads were quality trimmed at Q25 with fastp and then assembled into clones with MiXCR by TCRdb, keeping productive beta chains. When rows share a CDR3 protein, they turn into one entry using the most common DNA and genes. The authors' filters were not applied to this entry. Across this sample there are about 130,000 distinct CDR3 sequences, with 48% seen only once. The ten largest clonotypes hold roughly 2.5% of the sample.

This clonotype was detected many times. Its target antigen remains unknown. No qualities accompany the bases; no much larger clone lies one base away. The sequence was collected from a human donor in good health, serving as a control. Sequencing was carried out using sorted CD4+, CD8+, or CD8+CD57+ T cells (not recorded which) from PBMCs. The rearrangement combines TRBV6-2 or TRBV6-3 with TRBJ2-7; TRBD1 is a weak D gene call, 6 bases matching. The sequenced DNA: TGTGCCAGCAGGCGGACAGACAGATACTCCTACGAGCAGTACTTC. The encoded protein is CASRRTDRYSYEQYF.